This T cell receptor beta chain was obtained from a study of blood T cell repertoires in COVID-19. The overall study: Sites across the United States, Italy and Spain contributed samples from acute and convalescent COVID-19. Sources were T cells, B-cell-depleted T cells, or PBMCs; the material itself was cDNA or gDNA.

The CDR3 loop spans 15 amino acids. Trimming took off 0 bases at V and 5 bases at J, with 10 bases between the two ends. CDR1 is SEHNR and CDR2 is FQNEAQ in the germline V gene (reference sequence). In the source study's methods: Estimation of nucleated cell counts relied on the amplification of reference gene primers. Clones were sequenced by immunoSEQ multiplex PCR, and TCRdb holds only the in-frame ones, with some missing. The DNA was the basis for D and trimming; V, J and clone size are from that table. The sample contains some 40,000 clones, 80% to 90% of which appear only once. Sequenced: peripheral blood. This receptor was obtained from a man aged 55 to 70 in a cohort sampled during active COVID-19. The rearrangement links TRBV7-9 to TRBJ2-2, with D perhaps TRBD2 (6 bases). CDR3 coding DNA: TGTGCCAGCAGCTTAGCGGGGGGTCCGACCGGGGAGCTGTTTTTT. Translated, it gives CASSLAGGPTGELFF. The variable domain in full, completed from reference TRBV7-9 and TRBJ2-2, reads DTGVSQNPRHKITKRGQNVTFRCDPISEHNRLYWYRQTLGQGPEFLTYFQNEAQLEKSRLLSDRFSAERPKGSFSTLEIQRTEQGDSAMYLCASSLAGGPTGELFFGEGSRLTVL.